This T cell receptor (beta chain) comes out of a study of T cell responses to AZD1222 COVID-19 vaccine. Study-wide findings and caveats: The span of vaccine-associated CD4 TCRs extended across spike, with dominance at 160-218 and 743-854. White British donors predominated, females outnumbered males, and clonal diversity was possibly underestimated. Repertoires were obtained only post-peak T cell response.

Turning to this clone: Its target is not known.

The length of the CDR3 is 15 residues. CDR1 LGHDT and CDR2 YNNKEL come from the germline V gene (reference sequence). The germline V and J ends were trimmed by 5 bases and 0 bases, with 13 bases remaining between them. TCRdb keeps only in-frame clones here, not all; method: immunoSEQ multiplex PCR. The sample has about 130,000 clones; less than 95% are singletons. This specimen consisted of peripheral blood, obtained on day 0 of MenACWY control vaccination. This receptor was identified in an adult in good health. The chain recombines TRBV3-1 (or the pseudogene TRBV3-2) with TRBJ1-1; TRBD1 is a possible D gene (5 bases). In DNA form, the CDR3 reads TGTGCCAGCAGCTTAAGCGGGGGGATGAACACTGAAGCTTTCTTT. Translated, it gives CASSLSGGMNTEAFF.